These 5 T cell receptor beta chains were sequenced from one sample in a study of control samples from healthy donors and cancer patients. This table comes from immunoSEQ multiplex PCR, and its TCRdb copy is limited to in-frame clones, with some not included. The sample contains over 150,000 clones, around 92% of which appear only once. The sequencing input was blood. These receptors were obtained from a woman in her forties in good health.

The chain recombines TRBV27 with TRBJ2-1, with 8 bases identical to TRBD1. Germline V gives CDR1 MNHEY, CDR2 SMNVEV (reference sequence). The CDR3 totals 13 residues. Germline trimming cut 3 bases from V and 8 bases from J; bases unmatched to any gene: 3. The CDR3 coding sequence is TGTGCCAGCAGTTTCCAGGGGGCCTATGAGCAGTTCTTC. Its translation is CASSFQGAYEQFF.

The genes are TRBV27 and TRBJ1-2; D is uncertain. Trimming took off 2 bases at V and 2 bases at J, with 6 bases between the two ends. CDR3 length equals 13 residues. The germline V gene encodes CDR1 MNHEY and CDR2 SMNVEV (reference sequence). CDR3 in amino acids: CASSLTANYGYTF. The CDR3 coding sequence is TGTGCCAGCAGTTTAACAGCAAACTATGGCTACACCTTC.

V gene TRBV4-1 combines with J gene TRBJ2-5; D uncertain. The CDR3 loop spans 13 amino acids. The V end lost 4 bases, the J end lost 0 bases, and 6 bases lay between the germline ends. The germline gives CDR1 MGHRA, CDR2 YSYEKL. CDR3 nucleotides: TGCGCCAGCAGCCTAAGCTACCAAGAGACCCAGTACTTC. Amino acid sequence: CASSLSYQETQYF.

A remark on this clone: Other nucleotide sequences from this sample produce the same CDR3. The chain uses TRBV5-1 and TRBJ2-3; 7 bases are a match to TRBD1. Losses at the gene ends were 5 bases for V and 1 base for J; bases not matched to a gene: 4. Germline CDR1 SGHRS, CDR2 YFSETQ. There are 14 residues in the CDR3. CDR3 nucleotide sequence: TGCGCCAGCAGTTTTGGACAGGGCACAGATACGCAGTATTTT. It codes for CASSFGQGTDTQYF.

The chain links TRBV10-3 to TRBJ2-1; 8 positions match TRBD2. CDR1 is ENHRY, CDR2 SYGVKD, per germline. J lost 3 bases, V lost 8 bases, and 9 bases had no gene match. The CDR3 is 15 residues long. For the CDR3, the DNA is TGTGCCATCCGGGGGGGGAGCCAGGGCTACAATGAGCAGTTCTTC. Encoded protein: CAIRGGSQGYNEQFF.